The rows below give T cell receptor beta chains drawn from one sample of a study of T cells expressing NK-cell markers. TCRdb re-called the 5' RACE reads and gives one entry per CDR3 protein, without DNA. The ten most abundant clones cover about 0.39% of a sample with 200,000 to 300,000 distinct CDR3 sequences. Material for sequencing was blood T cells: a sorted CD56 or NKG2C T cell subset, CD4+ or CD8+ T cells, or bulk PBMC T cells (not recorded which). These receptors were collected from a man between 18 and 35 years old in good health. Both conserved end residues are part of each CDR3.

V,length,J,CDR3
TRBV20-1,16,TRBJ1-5,CSAGLSGDSSNQPQHF
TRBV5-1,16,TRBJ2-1,CASSPLDLSSYNEQFF
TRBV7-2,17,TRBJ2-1,CASSPVGGTGKVSLKFF
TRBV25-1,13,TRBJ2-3,CASKVGGDDTQYF
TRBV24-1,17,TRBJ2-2,CATSPSSGTGSAGELFF
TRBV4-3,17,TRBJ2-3,CASSQDPNGGASDTQYF
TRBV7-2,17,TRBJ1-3,CASSSDGQDHSGNTIYF
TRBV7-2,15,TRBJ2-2,CASSLVLLGTGELFF
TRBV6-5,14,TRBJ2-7,CASSYQAGVIEQYF
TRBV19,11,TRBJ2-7,CASRWADEQYF
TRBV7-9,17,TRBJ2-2,CASSFEFGASNTGELFF
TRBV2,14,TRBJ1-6,CASSAVQNNSPLHF
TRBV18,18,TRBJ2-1,CASSPVSGSQLNYNEQFF
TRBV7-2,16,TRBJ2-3,CASSLGSGATADTQYF
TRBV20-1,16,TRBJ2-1,CSAREGGGSSYNEQFF
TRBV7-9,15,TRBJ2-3,CASSFGQWRTDTQYF
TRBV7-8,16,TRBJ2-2,CASSVRTGANTGELFF
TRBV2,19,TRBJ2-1,CASTASGLAGVVTYNEQFF
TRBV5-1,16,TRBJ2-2,CASSGHLAGDTGELFF
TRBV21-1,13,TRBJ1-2,CASSLVGGAGYTF
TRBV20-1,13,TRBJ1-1,CSLYTGGNTEAFF
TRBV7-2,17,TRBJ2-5,CASSLGGVGRYQETQYF
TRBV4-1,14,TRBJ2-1,CASRRRLANNEQFF
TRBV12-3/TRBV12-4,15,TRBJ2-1,CASGLQTGPYNEQFF
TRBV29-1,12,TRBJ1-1,CSVCGMNTEAFF
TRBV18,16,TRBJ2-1,CASSPLPSGSVNEQFF
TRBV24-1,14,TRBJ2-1,CATRGTSISNEQFF
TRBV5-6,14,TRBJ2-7,CASTGRGRTYEQYF
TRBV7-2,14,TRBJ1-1,CASSSLLGRGGAFF
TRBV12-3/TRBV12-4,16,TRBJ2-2,CASSPGTSGSTGELLF
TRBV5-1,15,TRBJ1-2,CASSLEPGGVYGYTF
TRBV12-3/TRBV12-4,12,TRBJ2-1,CASTYNYNEQFF
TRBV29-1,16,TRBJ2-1,CSVESWTSGRGDEQFF
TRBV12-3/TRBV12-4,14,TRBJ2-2,CASSLSSGTGELFF
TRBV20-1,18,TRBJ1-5,CSARQRYRGLVDGQPQHF
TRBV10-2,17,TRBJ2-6,CASSESIGASGANVLTF
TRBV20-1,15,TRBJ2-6,CSASGGRSGANVLTF
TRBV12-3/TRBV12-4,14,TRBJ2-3,CASRLAGRTDTQYF
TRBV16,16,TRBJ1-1,CASSQRVAGMNTEAFF
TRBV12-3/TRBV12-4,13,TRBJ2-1,CASSARAPGEQFF
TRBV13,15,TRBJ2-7,CASSLVRDRAYEQYF
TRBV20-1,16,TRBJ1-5,CSARDPGTGRNQPQHF
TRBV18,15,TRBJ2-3,CASSPTGAGRDTQYF
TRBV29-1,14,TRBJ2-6,CSVTTAVGANVLTF
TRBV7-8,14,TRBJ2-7,CASSSAGTGDEQYF
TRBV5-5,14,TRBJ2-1,CASASSLSYNEQFF
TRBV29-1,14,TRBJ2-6,CSAEQGSGANVLTF
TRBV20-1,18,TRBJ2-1,CSARLGTSGRRTYNEQFF
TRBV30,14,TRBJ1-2,CAWSRTGLNYGYTF
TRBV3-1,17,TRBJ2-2,CASSPHFGTGRTGELFF
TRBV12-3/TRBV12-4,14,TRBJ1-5,CASSGTGGGQPQHF
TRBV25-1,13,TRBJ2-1,CASSRREVDEQFF
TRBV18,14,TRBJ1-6,CASSPDTRGSPLHF
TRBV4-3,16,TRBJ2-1,CASSQHRDHLWNEQFF
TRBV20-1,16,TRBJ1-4,CSARAYRGSTNEKLFF
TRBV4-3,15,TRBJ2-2,CASSNLSKGAGELFF
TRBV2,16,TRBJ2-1,CASSEASGRASNEQFF
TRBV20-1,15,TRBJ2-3,CSVSRLAGTTRTQYF